The clone carrying this T cell receptor (beta chain) has just a few counts. Its antigen is undetermined. The data belong to a study of blood T cells in healthy people across ages. Study conclusions and caveats: Unsorted PBMCs blocked a conclusive comparison of naive and antigen-experienced cells. The donors' CMV status was not determined, possibly confounding changes in expanded clonotypes.

Drawn from each donor were 8.5 to 10 milliliters of peripheral blood. Every sample gave at least 5.5 micrograms of total RNA when it was extracted. The second PCR ran about 7 to 12 cycles with a sample-barcoded 5' primer and J-beta primers. TCRdb ran MiXCR on the 5' RACE reads and lists one entry per CDR3 protein. Of 1.5 million to 2 million distinct CDR3 sequences in the sample, roughly 28% are singletons; the top ten hold 7.7%. Trimming pared 3 bases from V and 4 bases from J, leaving 7 bases between. The CDR3 is made up of 13 amino acids. The sequence was obtained from a woman in her thirties in good health. The V and J genes are TRBV12-3 or TRBV12-4 and TRBJ2-1, with unresolved D. Sample: blood. CDR3 sequence (DNA): TGTGCCAGCAGTTTTAAGCGTTACAATGAGCAGTTCTTC. Protein sequence: CASSFKRYNEQFF.